This TCR beta chain was retrieved from a study of cytomegalovirus exposure and HLA in healthy donors. 13 Jbeta primers and 60 Vbeta primers were used for the PCR. Method: immunoSEQ multiplex PCR; TCRdb's copy keeps in-frame clones and lacks some. This table holds 160,000 or so clones, around nine tenths found once. Germline CDR1 SQVTM, CDR2 ANQGSEA. This CDR3 region has 15 residues. V shed 3 bases and J shed 0 bases, with 9 bases lying between them. This clone was found a few times. This chain joins TRBV29-1 and TRBJ2-6; D perhaps matches TRBD2 (6 bases). The receptor's source is a woman aged 30 to 39 in good health and CMV-seronegative. Specimen: PBMCs. The CDR3 nucleotides read TGCAGCGTTGAGGGCGGGAACTCTGGGGCCAACGTCCTGACTTTC. Translated, it gives CSVEGGNSGANVLTF.